These 14 T cell receptor beta chains share one sample of origin, sequenced in a study of blood T cell repertoires in COVID-19. Method: immunoSEQ multiplex PCR; TCRdb's copy keeps in-frame clones and lacks some. This sample carries fewer than 200,000 clones, roughly three quarters of them seen once, and the ten largest clones take roughly 8.7%. Input material: peripheral blood. The source of these receptors is a woman in her fifties or sixties with active or convalescent COVID-19.

The chain recombines TRBV6-2 or TRBV6-3 with TRBJ2-7; 7 bases align to TRBD1. The CDR3 extends over 15 amino acids. V lost 6 bases, J lost 3 bases, and 11 bases stayed unmatched. CDR1 is MNHEY, CDR2 SVGEGT, per germline. The CDR3 bases are TGTGCCAGCAGCCACGGGGTGACAGGGTTCTACGAGCAGTACTTC. Amino acids: CASSHGVTGFYEQYF.

V is TRBV5-6 and J is TRBJ1-1, with TRBD1 identical over 8 bases. Germline V gene data show CDR1 as SGHDT and CDR2 as YYEEEE. This CDR3 comprises 15 residues. V lost 4 bases, J lost 8 bases, and 13 bases stayed unmatched. Here the CDR3 reads CASSGTGQAAVEAFF. CDR3 sequence (DNA): TGTGCCAGCAGCGGGACGGGACAGGCCGCGGTCGAAGCTTTCTTT.

This clone was seen only once. The chain uses TRBV25-1 and TRBJ1-5; D may be TRBD1 (5 bases). Germline V lookup: CDR1 MGHDK, CDR2 SYGVNS. V gave up 2 bases and J gave up 0 bases, with 11 bases separating them. This CDR3 is built from 16 residues. Here the CDR3 reads CASSEGGRHSNQPQHF. CDR3 DNA: TGTGCCAGCAGTGAAGGGGGGAGACATAGCAATCAGCCCCAGCATTTT. The variable domain in full, completed from reference TRBV25-1 and TRBJ1-5, reads EADIYQTPRYLVIGTGKKITLECSQTMGHDKMYWYQQDPGMELHLIHYSYGVNSTEKGDLSSESTVSRIRTEHFPLTLESARPSHTSQYLCASSEGGRHSNQPQHFGDGTRLSIL.

The chain is built from TRBV11-2 and TRBJ2-1; 8 bases match TRBD2. Germline CDR1 and CDR2: SGHAT and FQNNGV. The ends lost 3 bases at V and 7 bases at J; junction bases unmatched: 5. CDR3 length: 14 amino acids. The CDR3 DNA follows: TGTGCCAGCAGCTTTATTAGCGGGGAAAATGAGCAGTTCTTC. This gives the protein CASSFISGENEQFF.

A few counts support this clone. The J gene is TRBJ1-6, the V gene TRBV30; D unclear. The CDR3 is 13 residues long. V was clipped by 4 bases and J by 9 bases, with 13 bases between them. Germline values: CDR1 GTSNPN, CDR2 SVGIG (reference sequence). CDR3 sequence: CAWTVNSGSPLHF. The CDR3, as DNA: TGTGCCTGGACGGTTAACAGCGGTTCACCCCTCCACTTT.

This clone was detected only a few times. The chain employs TRBV7-2 and TRBJ1-2; a weak D match, TRBD1 (5 bases). With 5 bases removed from V and 5 bases from J, the gap between germline ends came to 18 bases. CDR1 and CDR2 (germline): SGHTA, FQGNSA. This CDR3 is 15 amino acids long. The CDR3 here is CASSAREGDRYGYTF. The CDR3 DNA reads TGTGCCAGCAGCGCCCGGGAGGGAGACAGATATGGCTACACCTTC.

The chain recombines TRBV5-4 with TRBJ1-2; possible D gene TRBD1, 6 bases. The CDR3 is made up of 15 amino acids. Trimming left V 3 bases short and J 7 bases short, with 19 bases between. The germline gives CDR1 SGHNT, CDR2 YYREEE (reference sequence). The CDR3 is CASSSGTPTRTGYTF. For the CDR3, the DNA is TGTGCCAGCAGCTCAGGGACACCTACCCGGACTGGCTACACCTTC.

The rearrangement uses TRBV7-7 and TRBJ2-5; D is possibly TRBD1 (6 bases). The V end was cut by 5 bases, the J end by 2 bases, with 9 bases between. Germline V lookup: CDR1 SSHAT, CDR2 FNYEAQ (reference sequence). The CDR3 runs to 13 residues. In nucleotides, the CDR3 is TGTGCCAGCAGCCTCGGACAGCAAGAGACCCAGTACTTC. Protein product: CASSLGQQETQYF.

The chain is built from TRBV2 and TRBJ2-1, with 8 bases that match TRBD2. V shed 8 bases, J shed 5 bases, and the junction held 8 bases outside the gene matches. This CDR3 is built from 14 residues. Germline V gene data show CDR1 as SNHLY and CDR2 as FYNNEI. DNA for the CDR3: TGTGCCAGCGGGCCTAGACTAGCGCACAATGAGCAGTTCTTC. As protein: CASGPRLAHNEQFF.

The chain combines TRBV28 with TRBJ1-5; 7 bases fit TRBD1. The CDR3 extends over 15 amino acids. V shed 3 bases and J 0 bases; nucleotides not matched to a gene: 2. Germline CDR1 reads MDHEN; CDR2 reads SYDVKM. This CDR3 is CASSLRTGSNQPQHF. The CDR3 bases are TGTGCCAGCAGTTTGCGGACAGGTAGCAATCAGCCCCAGCATTTT.

J is TRBJ1-2 and V is TRBV12-3 or TRBV12-4; 7 bases agree with TRBD1. V was pared by 3 bases and J by 6 bases, with 4 bases of the junction left unmatched. The CDR3 has 13 residues. The CDR3 nucleotides read TGTGCCAGCAGTTTCGACGGACAGGATGGCTACACCTTC. This encodes CASSFDGQDGYTF.

The chain employs TRBV19 and TRBJ2-2; 7 positions match TRBD1. Germline V gives CDR1 LNHDA, CDR2 SQIVND (reference sequence). The length of the CDR3 is 13 residues. The ends lost 7 bases at V and 7 bases at J; junction bases unmatched: 6. CDR3 coding DNA: TGTGCCAGTAACGGACAGGCGGACGGGGAGCTGTTTTTT. Translating it yields CASNGQADGELFF.

V gene TRBV5-5 combines with J gene TRBJ1-2; 7 bases align to TRBD1. This CDR3 region has 14 residues. J lost 7 bases, V lost 2 bases, and 8 bases had no gene match. Per germline, CDR1 SGHKS and CDR2 YYEKEE (reference sequence). CDR3 bases: TGTGCCAGCAGCTTCGACAGGGCCTCGGGTGGCTACACCTTC. Its protein is CASSFDRASGGYTF.

The chain couples TRBV5-8 to TRBJ1-5; possible D gene TRBD1, 5 bases. Germline V gene data show CDR1 as SGHTS and CDR2 as YDEGEE. The CDR3 covers 13 residues. The ends were cut back, 4 bases at V and 3 bases at J, with 8 bases in the middle. The chain's CDR3 is CASSPGSNQPQHF. In DNA form, the CDR3 reads TGTGCCAGCAGCCCAGGGTCCAATCAGCCCCAGCATTTT. The complete variable domain, with remaining parts taken from reference TRBV5-8 and TRBJ1-5, reads EAGVTQSPTHLIKTRGQQATLRCSPISGHTSVYWYQQALGLGLQFLLWYDEGEERNRGNFPPRFSGRQFPNYSSELNVNALELEDSALYLCASSPGSNQPQHFGDGTRLSIL.